This entry concerns a single T cell receptor beta chain. What it recognizes is unknown. The data are from a study of T cells in localized non-small cell lung cancer. Study-level points and caveats: Adjacent lung had a median approximately 57 of the 100 largest tumor clones. Heterogeneity remains possible because sequencing was limited to only one tumor region. The highest T cell clonality was in uninvolved adjacent lung, above tumor.

CDR3 length equals 13 residues. Looked up from germline, CDR1 is WSHSY and CDR2 is SAAADI. J lost 13 bases, V lost 2 bases, and 7 bases had no gene match. Clones were read by immunoSEQ multiplex PCR, and TCRdb kept only the in-frame ones, dropping some. The table lists around 35,000 clones, approximately 90% of them singletons. The receptor was derived from a woman aged 35-75 years with stage I lung adenocarcinoma. This chain joins TRBV10-2 and TRBJ2-3; 9 bases are a match to TRBD2. The sample consisted of peripheral blood, taken before any cancer treatment. In DNA, the CDR3 is TGCGCCAGCAGTGAGGAATCGGGGACTAGCAAGTATTTT. Encoded protein: CASSEESGTSKYF.